This T cell receptor beta chain was identified during a study of CD8 T cells in Susac syndrome. The T cells that were sequenced for TCR beta were CD8+ and CD4+ cells from blood. The controls, all healthy donors, were matched for age and sex. Purification of the CD8+ and CD4+ T cells relied on negative isolation, and TEMRA cells underwent FACS enrichment. Reverse transcription of about 0.45 to 1 ug RNA was performed with random hexamers. TCR beta CDR3 was amplified by immunoSEQ multiplex PCR. This amplification extended across 54 Vbeta and 13 Jbeta segments. TCRdb ran MiXCR on the immunoSEQ multiplex PCR reads and lists one entry per CDR3 protein. Among some 190,000 distinct CDR3 sequences listed, 90% to 95% were seen once. This clonotype was observed a single time. What was sequenced was CD4+ T cells from PBMCs. This TCR derives from a human donor in good health.

The CDR3 spells CASSPLAGTRSYEQYF. CDR3 bases: TGTGCCAGCAGCCCCTTAGCCGGGACACGGTCCTACGAGCAGTACTTC. The rearrangement uses TRBV11-2 and TRBJ2-7; perhaps TRBD1 as D (6 bases). Per the germline V gene, CDR1 is SGHAT and CDR2 is FQNNGV. Trimming took off 5 bases at V and 1 base at J, with 18 bases between the two ends. CDR3 length: 16 amino acids.